The 27 T cell receptor beta chains below come from one sample, sequenced in a study of T cells in women clearing cervical HPV infection. Clones were sequenced by immunoSEQ multiplex PCR, and TCRdb holds only the in-frame ones, with some missing. The sample's table shows around 39,000 clones. The material sequenced was blood buffy coat. The source of these receptors is a woman aged 18 to 75 with a cervical HPV16 infection that either progressed to CIN3+ or cleared (not recorded which).

This clone is identified as medium-sized from frequency. This sample also contains other DNA sequences that code for the same CDR3. CDR3 DNA (partial): TGTGCCAGCTCACCGGACAGGGGGGTCTACGAG. It is translated as CASSPDRGVYE. The full CDR3 protein is CASSPDRGVYEQYF. The chain has TRBV18 and TRBJ2-7, with 10 bases lining up with TRBD1. The read is 3 residues too short to cover the CDR3 end, so that end is filled in from the germline J gene. V was pared by 3 bases and J by 3 bases, with 2 bases of the junction left unmatched. The length of the CDR3 is 14 residues. Germline V gene lookup returns CDR1 KGHSH and CDR2 LQKENI.

CDR3 bases read: TGCGCCAGCAGCTTGGTGGGGACTAGCGGGACAGCAGATACG. Protein: CASSLVGTSGTADT. The CDR3 in full is CASSLVGTSGTADTQYF. The chain recombines TRBV5-1 with TRBJ2-3; TRBD2 matches 13 bases. From the germline J gene comes the end of the CDR3, since the read stops 3 residues before it. Germline CDR1 SGHRS, CDR2 YFSETQ. This CDR3 spans 17 amino acids. V trimming: 0 bases; J trimming: 4 bases; junction bases outside the gene matches: 5.

Comment on this clone: The CDR3 goes on 3 residues after the read ends, and that part is filled in from the germline J gene. The genes are TRBV5-1 and TRBJ2-5, with 9 positions matching TRBD1. CDR1 SGHRS and CDR2 YFSETQ come from the germline V gene. This CDR3 comprises 16 residues. The J segment lost 6 bases and the V segment lost 3 bases, leaving 12 bases of the junction unmatched. CDR3 DNA, as far as it was read: TGCGCCAGCAGCTCGGATTACAGGGGGCAGCGGAAGACC. The encoded protein is CASSSDYRGQRKT. The whole CDR3 protein is CASSSDYRGQRKTQYF.

Worth noting for this clone: The DNA ends 3 residues before the CDR3 does, and the rest of the CDR3 is filled in from the germline J gene. The chain uses TRBV30 and TRBJ2-3; D unclear. Germline loops: CDR1 GTSNPN, CDR2 SVGIG (reference sequence). The CDR3 is 13 residues long. CDR3 bases read: TGTGCCTGGAGCATCAGCAGGAAAGAGACG. The encoded protein is CAWSISRKET. The full CDR3 is CAWSISRKETQYF.

With regard to this clone: The read gets to within 3 residues of the CDR3 end, and the germline J gene fills in the rest. This sequence joins TRBV5-1 and TRBJ2-4; the match to TRBD2 covers 8 bases. In germline, CDR1 is SGHRS, CDR2 YFSETQ. The CDR3 spans 14 residues. The sequenced CDR3 bases are TGCGCCAGCAGCTTAGGAAGCGGGGGAGAGACT. It is translated as CASSLGSGGET. The full CDR3 protein is CASSLGSGGETQYF.

Partial CDR3 DNA: TGCAGTGCTAAGACAGGGGGAAATGAAAAA. It specifies CSAKTGGNEK. The whole CDR3 is CSAKTGGNEKLFF. V gene TRBV20-1 combines with J gene TRBJ1-4, with TRBD1 matching over 9 bases. The read stops 3 residues short of the end of the CDR3; the missing end is completed from the germline J gene. The length of the CDR3 is 13 residues. From germline, CDR1 is DFQATT and CDR2 SNEGSKA (reference sequence). V trimming: 4 bases; J trimming: 5 bases; junction bases outside the gene matches: 2.

Details on this clone: With the read ending 3 residues before the CDR3 end, the germline J gene is used to fill in that end. The chain links TRBV5-6 to TRBJ2-7, with a tentative D call TRBD1 (7 bases). The CDR3 length is 15 residues. CDR1 is SGHDT, CDR2 YYEEEE, per germline. Between the trimmed V and J ends, which lost 1 base and 2 bases, there was a span of 13 bases. The covered CDR3 bases are TGTGCCAGCAGCTTGATGGACAGGACTACCTACGAG. It is translated as CASSLMDRTTYE. The CDR3 in its entirety is CASSLMDRTTYEQYF.

Worth noting for this clone: The observed sequence ends 3 residues before the CDR3 terminus, with the missing tail filled in from the germline J gene. The V and J genes are TRBV28 and TRBJ2-3; 7 nucleotides align to TRBD2. The trim removed 3 bases at V and 2 bases at J, leaving 2 bases unmatched. Germline V CDR1 and CDR2: MDHEN, SYDVKM. The CDR3 is 14 residues long. The sequenced CDR3 bases are TGTGCCAGCAGTTTGGGAGGGGCCACAGATACG. As protein: CASSLGGATDT. The complete CDR3 reads CASSLGGATDTQYF.

Concerning this clone: Coverage ceases 3 residues before the CDR3 finishes, and the germline J gene fills in the end. This rearrangement joins TRBV7-7 to TRBJ2-5; perhaps TRBD1 as D (5 bases). The length of the CDR3 is 15 residues. V lost 3 bases, J lost 4 bases, and 15 bases lay in between. Germline CDR1 and CDR2: SSHAT and FNYEAQ (reference sequence). The CDR3 spells CASSFGALGVETQYF. Incomplete CDR3 DNA: TGTGCCAGCAGCTTTGGGGCTCTTGGGGTAGAGACC.

Concerning this clone itself: The observed sequence ends 3 residues before the CDR3 terminus, with the missing tail filled in from the germline J gene. The gene calls are TRBV11-1 and TRBJ2-2, with unresolved D. The V end lost 3 bases, the J end lost 6 bases, and 8 bases lay between the germline ends. Germline assignment: CDR1 SGHAT and CDR2 FQDESV (reference sequence). This CDR3 contains 13 residues. The CDR3 region is CASSLGSAGELFF. The part of the CDR3 DNA that was read is TGTGCCAGCAGCTTGGGCAGTGCCGGGGAG.

A remark on this clone: The observed sequence ends 3 residues before the CDR3 terminus, with the missing tail filled in from the germline J gene. V usage is TRBV7-9 and J usage is TRBJ2-4; D may be TRBD1 (6 bases). CDR1 is SEHNR and CDR2 is FQNEAQ in the germline V gene (reference sequence). The CDR3 totals 12 residues. The CDR3 DNA, read in part, is TGTGCCAGCAGCTCCAAACAGGGACCT. Translated: CASSSKQGP. The full-length CDR3 reads as CASSSKQGPQYF.

A note on this clone: The read stops 3 residues short of the end of the CDR3; the missing end is completed from the germline J gene. This chain uses TRBV7-2 with TRBJ2-5; D may be TRBD2 (5 bases). Germline V lookup: CDR1 SGHTA, CDR2 FQGNSA. The CDR3 is 14 residues long. Trimming pared 1 base from V and 5 bases from J, leaving 11 bases between. The CDR3 loop is CASSLGYGVETQYF. The covered CDR3 bases are TGTGCCAGCAGCTTAGGGTACGGGGTTGAGACC. The complete variable domain, with remaining parts taken from reference TRBV7-2 and TRBJ2-5, reads GAGVSQSPSNKVTEKGKDVELRCDPISGHTALYWYRQSLGQGLEFLIYFQGNSAPDKSGLPSDRFSAERTGGSVSTLTIQRTQQEDSAVYLCASSLGYGVETQYFGPGTRLLVL.

Turning to this clone: The read falls 3 residues short of the CDR3 end, and the missing part is taken from the germline J gene. The chain couples TRBV5-6 to TRBJ2-5, with D perhaps TRBD2 (5 bases). Germline lookup yields CDR1 SGHDT and CDR2 YYEEEE. This CDR3 has 14 amino acids. The ends were cut back, 3 bases at V and 7 bases at J, with 16 bases in the middle. The sequenced CDR3 bases are TGTGCCAGCAGCTCAAATGGACCCGCGGGGACC. This gives the protein CASSSNGPAGT. The entire CDR3 protein is CASSSNGPAGTQYF.

As for this clone: The read halts 3 residues ahead of the CDR3 end, with the missing end drawn from the germline J gene. The chain has TRBV19 and TRBJ1-2; D not resolved. Germline CDR1 is LNHDA and CDR2 is SQIVND (reference sequence). The CDR3 extends over 15 amino acids. The sequenced CDR3 bases are TGTGCCAGTAGTATAACTAGCGGAACCTACAATGAC. Residues: CASSITSGTYND. The CDR3 in full is CASSITSGTYNDYTF.

As for this clone: Read coverage stops 3 residues before the CDR3 terminus; the germline J gene supplies the remainder. The genes are TRBV2 and TRBJ2-3; 10 bases are shared with TRBD1. There are 15 residues in the CDR3. Germline V gives CDR1 SNHLY, CDR2 FYNNEI. CDR3 DNA (partial): TGTGCCAGCAGCGAGACAGGGGGCAGTCGTCAGCCG. As protein: CASSETGGSRQP. The entire CDR3 protein reads CASSETGGSRQPQYF.

A note on this clone: The read falls 3 residues short of the CDR3 end, and the missing part is taken from the germline J gene. V gene TRBV2 combines with J gene TRBJ2-2; TRBD2 aligns across 11 bases. Germline V lookup: CDR1 SNHLY, CDR2 FYNNEI. CDR3 size: 14 residues. The CDR3 protein is CASSPISGGARLFF. The CDR3 bases that were read are TGTGCCAGCAGTCCCATTAGCGGGGGGGCTAGG.

A word on this clone: The missing CDR3 end, 3 residues past where the read stops, is filled in from the germline J gene. V gene TRBV5-8 combines with J gene TRBJ2-5, with D maybe TRBD1 (6 bases). V was shortened by 5 bases and J by 0 bases, with 8 bases between the two germline ends. The CDR3 has 13 residues. Per germline, CDR1 SGHTS and CDR2 YDEGEE. The covered CDR3 bases are TGTGCCAGCAGGGGGGCTAACCAAGAGACC. Translating it yields CASRGANQET. The full-length CDR3 reads as CASRGANQETQYF.

On this clone: The CDR3 extends 3 residues past the end of the read, so its final part is completed from the germline J gene. The chain couples TRBV7-3 to TRBJ2-3; D may be TRBD1 (7 bases). CDR1 and CDR2 (germline): SGHTA, FQGTGA. The CDR3 loop spans 17 amino acids. The CDR3 sequence is CASTKGGEGANQETQYF. The covered CDR3 bases are TGTGCCAGCACCAAGGGAGGTGAGGGGGCTAACCAAGAGACG.

Concerning this clone itself: Read coverage stops 3 residues before the CDR3 terminus; the germline J gene supplies the remainder. This chain joins TRBV7-9 and TRBJ2-7; 9 bases are shared with TRBD1. The germline gives CDR1 SEHNR, CDR2 FQNEAQ (reference sequence). This CDR3 contains 14 residues. Trimming took 5 bases from V and 3 from J; bases not matched to a gene: 5. The CDR3 spells CASSAGQGHYEQYF. CDR3 bases read: TGTGCCAGCAGCGCGGGACAGGGTCACTACGAG. The variable domain in full, with the rest retrieved from reference TRBV7-9 and TRBJ2-7, is DTGVSQNPRHKITKRGQNVTFRCDPISEHNRLYWYRQTLGQGPEFLTYFQNEAQLEKSRLLSDRFSAERPKGSFSTLEIQRTEQGDSAMYLCASSAGQGHYEQYFGPGTRLTVT.

The DNA read from the CDR3 is TGTGCCAGCAGCTTAGGGATAGCGGGTACAGATACG. It codes for CASSLGIAGTDT. The whole CDR3 reads CASSLGIAGTDTQYF. The rearrangement links TRBV7-2 to TRBJ2-3; 7 bases match TRBD2. The CDR3 is cut off 3 residues early in the read; its end comes from the germline J gene. J lost 3 bases, V lost 1 base, and 4 bases had no gene match. From germline, CDR1 is SGHTA and CDR2 FQGNSA. CDR3 length: 15 amino acids.

CDR3 region: CSASSSDRGPQHF. CDR3 bases read: TGCAGTGCTAGCTCCTCGGACAGGGGACCC. The chain carries TRBV20-1 and TRBJ1-5; TRBD1 matches 9 bases. Read coverage stops 3 residues before the CDR3 terminus; the germline J gene supplies the remainder. Germline V gene lookup returns CDR1 DFQATT and CDR2 SNEGSKA (reference sequence). This CDR3 has 13 amino acids.

Regarding this clone: Coverage ceases 3 residues before the CDR3 finishes, and the germline J gene fills in the end. V is TRBV11-2 and J is TRBJ1-1; no reliable D call. V was shortened by 5 bases and J by 0 bases, with 13 bases between the two germline ends. The CDR3 sequence is 15 residues long. Germline loops: CDR1 SGHAT, CDR2 FQNNGV. The part of the CDR3 DNA that was read is TGTGCCAGCAGCCGTATGCAGTTCATGAACACTGAA. Residues: CASSRMQFMNTE. The whole CDR3 protein reads CASSRMQFMNTEAFF.

To note about this clone: Sequencing ends 3 residues short of the CDR3 end; the germline J gene provides the rest. V and J are TRBV5-1 and TRBJ2-3, with D possibly matching TRBD1 (5 bases). CDR1 is SGHRS, CDR2 YFSETQ, per germline. The CDR3 extends over 13 amino acids. Trimming took 5 bases from V and 4 from J, leaving 11 bases between them. This CDR3 reads CASRKDTSDTQYF. The sequenced CDR3 bases are TGCGCCAGCAGAAAGGACACCTCAGATACG.

Details on this clone: The read terminates 3 residues ahead of where the CDR3 ends, so the germline J gene completes it. The chain has TRBV7-3 and TRBJ1-2, with D possibly matching TRBD1 (5 bases). Per the germline V gene, CDR1 is SGHTA and CDR2 is FQGTGA. The CDR3 consists of 15 residues. CDR3 sequence: CASSQAGGGANDYTF. The part of the CDR3 DNA that was read is TGTGCCAGCAGCCAGGCTGGAGGAGGGGCGAATGAC.

Points on this clone: The CDR3 goes on 3 residues after the read ends, and that part is filled in from the germline J gene. This rearrangement joins TRBV7-2 to TRBJ2-3; TRBD2 is a possible D gene (6 bases). V was clipped by 3 bases and J by 6 bases, with 10 bases between them. The germline CDR1 and CDR2 sequences are SGHTA and FQGNSA. This CDR3 is built from 13 residues. This CDR3 is CASSFQRADTQYF. The CDR3 DNA, read in part, is TGTGCCAGCAGCTTCCAGCGGGCGGATACG.

As to this clone: Read data end 3 residues before the CDR3 end; the end is taken from the germline J gene. The V gene is TRBV2, the J gene TRBJ2-2; the D is unclear. The CDR3 has 12 residues. Germline V CDR1 and CDR2: SNHLY, FYNNEI. This chain's CDR3 is CASSNSLEKLFF. CDR3 DNA (partial): TGTGCCAGCAGCAACAGCCTTGAAAAG.

In regard to this clone: The read ends 3 residues early relative to the CDR3; the germline J gene fills the gap. The chain uses TRBV5-1 and TRBJ1-5; TRBD1 might be the D (5 bases). Per germline, CDR1 SGHRS and CDR2 YFSETQ. Between the trimmed V and J ends, which lost 0 bases and 4 bases, there was a span of 8 bases. The CDR3 spans 14 residues. The CDR3 bases that were read are TGCGCCAGCAGCTTGGATGGGGGGAATCAGCCC. It specifies CASSLDGGNQP. The entire CDR3 sequence reads CASSLDGGNQPQHF.